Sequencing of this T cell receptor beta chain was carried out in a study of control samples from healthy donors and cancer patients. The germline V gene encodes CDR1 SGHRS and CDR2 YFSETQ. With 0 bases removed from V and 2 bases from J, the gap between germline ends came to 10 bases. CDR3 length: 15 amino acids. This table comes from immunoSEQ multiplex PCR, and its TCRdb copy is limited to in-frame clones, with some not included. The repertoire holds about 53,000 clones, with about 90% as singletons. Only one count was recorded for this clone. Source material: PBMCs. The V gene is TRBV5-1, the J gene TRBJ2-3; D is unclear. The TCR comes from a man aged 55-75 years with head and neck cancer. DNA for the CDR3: TGCGCCAGCAGCTTGGTGGCAGGAACCACAGATACGCAGTATTTT. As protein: CASSLVAGTTDTQYF.